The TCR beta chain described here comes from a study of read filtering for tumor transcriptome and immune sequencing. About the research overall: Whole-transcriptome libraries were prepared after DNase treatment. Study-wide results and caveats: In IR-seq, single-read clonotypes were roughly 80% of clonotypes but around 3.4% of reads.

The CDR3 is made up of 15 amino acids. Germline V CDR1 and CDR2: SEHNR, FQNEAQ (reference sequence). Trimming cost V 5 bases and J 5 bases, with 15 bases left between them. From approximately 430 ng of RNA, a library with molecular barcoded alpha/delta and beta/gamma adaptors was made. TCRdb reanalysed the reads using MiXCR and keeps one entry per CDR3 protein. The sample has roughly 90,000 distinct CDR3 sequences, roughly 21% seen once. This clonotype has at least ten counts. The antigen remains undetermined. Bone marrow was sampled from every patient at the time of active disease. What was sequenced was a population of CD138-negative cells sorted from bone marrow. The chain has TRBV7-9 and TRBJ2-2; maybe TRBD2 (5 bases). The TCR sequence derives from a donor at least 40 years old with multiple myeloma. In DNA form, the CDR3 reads TGTGCCAGCAGCCAAGGGCTAGCCCATACCGGGGAGCTGTTTTTT. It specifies CASSQGLAHTGELFF.